Below, one T cell receptor (beta chain) is given with its context. The data stem from a study of blood T cell repertoires in COVID-19. Study background: From T cells, B-cell-depleted T cells, or PBMCs came the material, which was cDNA or gDNA.

The table came from immunoSEQ multiplex PCR; TCRdb's copy has only in-frame clones and leaves some out. The data hold about 70,000 clones, with 86% observed a single time. V shed 1 base, J shed 7 bases, and the junction held 7 bases outside the gene matches. From germline, CDR1 is LGHNT and CDR2 FRNRAP. The CDR3 is 15 residues long. The V call is TRBV12-5, the J call TRBJ2-1; 7 nucleotides line up with TRBD2. Sequencing was done on a sample of peripheral blood. This TCR came from a man aged 65-85 years with active COVID-19. CDR3: CASGLGGSDWNEQFF. CDR3 coding DNA: TGTGCTAGTGGTTTGGGCGGGAGTGATTGGAATGAGCAGTTCTTC.